This T cell receptor (beta chain) was retrieved from a study of blood T cell repertoires in COVID-19. Study information: PBMCs, B-cell-depleted T cells, or T cells were the source of the cDNA or gDNA that made up the material.

This CDR3 is 17 amino acids long. After removal of 4 bases from V and 1 base from J, the junction contained 5 bases not matched to a gene. CDR1 LGHDT and CDR2 YNNKEL come from the germline V gene (reference sequence). Adults between roughly 18 and 95 years of age took part from approximately 24 US areas. In assigning cohorts, the study relied on participant-reported clinical history. As originally analysed: Researchers report that nucleated cell counts were estimated from reference gene primer amplification. Produced via immunoSEQ multiplex PCR; TCRdb's table is partial and in-frame only. V, J and clone size are those of that table, while D and trimming were read from the DNA. In the table there are fewer than 500,000 clones, around 87% of which are singletons.

The chain couples TRBV3-1 (or the pseudogene TRBV3-2) to TRBJ2-5, with 14 bases fitting TRBD2. This receptor was identified in a woman aged 25 to 45 with acute COVID-19. Specimen: PBMCs or T cells enriched from blood (not recorded which). The CDR3 loop is CASSLGTSGGLQETQYF. The CDR3 coding sequence is TGTGCCAGCAGCCTAGGGACTAGCGGGGGACTCCAAGAGACCCAGTACTTC.